A selection of T cell receptor beta chains follows, all from one sample in a study of cytomegalovirus exposure and HLA in healthy donors. Only in-frame clones appear in the TCRdb table, and some are missing; sequencing was by immunoSEQ multiplex PCR. The repertoire holds about 160,000 clones, about 80% seen once, with about 1.6% in the top ten. Sequences were obtained from PBMCs. Source of these receptors: a man aged 40-55 years in good health and CMV-seronegative. Each CDR3 is given with its conserved first and last residue. D genes are given only for firm matches. Clone sizes are given selectively: once, few, many, or a class where the clone is expanded.

j_call clone_size d_call v_call cdr3_aa cdr3_nt
TRBJ2-3 . . TRBV5-6 CASSLGGQGIDTQYF TGTGCCAGCAGCTTGGGAGGCCAGGGAATAGATACGCAGTATTTT
TRBJ1-4 . TRBD1 TRBV5-6 CASSPGTGSPDGKLFF TGTGCCAGCAGCCCCGGGACAGGGTCTCCAGATGGTAAGCTGTTTTTT
TRBJ2-1 . . TRBV28 CASSLIVYNEQFF TGTGCCAGCAGTTTGATAGTCTACAATGAGCAGTTCTTC
TRBJ2-5 . . TRBV9 CASSVVGGQETQYF TGTGCCAGCAGCGTAGTAGGGGGACAAGAGACCCAGTACTTC
TRBJ2-4 . TRBD2 TRBV5-4 CASSPRLAGEKNSQYF TGTGCCAGCAGCCCAAGACTAGCGGGGGAAAAAAACAGTCAGTACTTC
TRBJ1-5 . TRBD1 TRBV7-2 CASSRPRDRCSNQPQHF TGTGCCAGCAGCCGGCCCCGGGACAGGTGTAGCAATCAGCCCCAGCATTTT
TRBJ1-4 . TRBD1 TRBV27 CASIPRWGTGFEKLFF TGTGCCAGCATTCCCCGTTGGGGGACAGGGTTTGAAAAACTGTTTTTT
TRBJ1-1 . . TRBV28 CASSRLSWNTEAFF TGTGCCAGCAGTCGTCTTAGCTGGAACACTGAAGCTTTCTTT
TRBJ2-3 few TRBD1 TRBV28 CASSLSVPGQGTDTQYF TGTGCCAGCAGTCTCTCCGTCCCGGGACAGGGAACAGATACGCAGTATTTT
TRBJ2-1 . TRBD1 TRBV6-1 CASSIRDSYNEQFF TGTGCCAGCAGTATCCGGGACAGTTACAATGAGCAGTTCTTC
TRBJ2-1 few TRBD2 TRBV7-6 CASSFGLAGNNEQFF TGTGCCAGCAGCTTCGGACTAGCGGGCAACAATGAGCAGTTCTTC
TRBJ1-5 . . TRBV5-5 CASSLSADYQPQHF TGTGCCAGCAGCTTGTCGGCGGACTATCAGCCCCAGCATTTT
TRBJ2-5 . . TRBV5-1 CASSLSPGETQYF TGCGCCAGCAGCTTGAGTCCCGGAGAGACCCAGTACTTC
TRBJ2-3 . TRBD2 TRBV12-5 CAREVGRELTDTQYF TGTGCTAGGGAGGTGGGGCGGGAGCTCACAGATACGCAGTATTTT
TRBJ2-3 few . TRBV2 CASSVSGTDTQYF TGTGCCAGCAGTGTTAGCGGCACAGATACGCAGTATTTT
TRBJ1-2 . TRBD1 TRBV13 CASSAGQVDGYTF TGTGCCAGCAGCGCCGGACAGGTAGACGGCTACACCTTC
TRBJ1-1 few TRBD1 TRBV5-1 CASSLVVPGGASAFF TGCGCCAGCAGCTTGGTCGTCCCAGGGGGCGCGTCAGCTTTCTTT
TRBJ2-3 once . TRBV5-1 CASSSRQAARVSDTQYF TGCGCCAGCAGCTCACGACAGGCGGCCCGGGTGTCGGATACGCAGTATTTT
TRBJ2-1 . TRBD1 TRBV6-1 CASSAEAGGGNNEQFF TGTGCCAGCAGTGCCGAAGCAGGGGGTGGGAACAATGAGCAGTTCTTC
TRBJ2-1 . TRBD2 TRBV7-6 CASSTGTSGTYNEQFF TGTGCCAGCAGCACCGGGACTAGCGGGACCTACAATGAGCAGTTCTTC
TRBJ1-1 few TRBD1 TRBV6-1 CASSVDRVGEAFF TGTGCCAGCAGTGTCGACAGGGTTGGGGAAGCTTTCTTT
TRBJ2-2 . . TRBV28 CATEGSGELFF TGTGCCACCGAGGGTTCCGGGGAGCTGTTTTTT
TRBJ1-5 . TRBD1 TRBV28 CAAETGGYQPQHF TGTGCCGCAGAGACAGGGGGCTATCAGCCCCAGCATTTT
TRBJ1-4 . . TRBV6-1 CASRGVATNEKLFF TGTGCCAGCAGAGGGGTAGCAACTAATGAAAAACTGTTTTTT
TRBJ2-4 . TRBD1 TRBV2 CASAGTVKNSQYF TGTGCCAGCGCCGGGACAGTAAAAAACAGTCAGTACTTC
TRBJ1-1 . TRBD1 TRBV5-6 CASRYRGGTEAFF TGTGCCAGCAGGTACAGGGGAGGAACTGAAGCTTTCTTT
TRBJ2-7 . TRBD1 TRBV28 CASSRPRYRGGGYEQYF TGTGCCAGCAGCCGGCCTCGTTACAGGGGTGGGGGCTACGAGCAGTACTTC
TRBJ2-2 . . TRBV9 CASSAYQGGANTGELFF TGTGCCAGCAGCGCCTACCAGGGGGGCGCGAACACCGGGGAGCTGTTTTTT
TRBJ1-1 once . TRBV5-5 CASSLGPVQGNTEAFF TGTGCCAGCAGCTTGGGACCCGTCCAGGGGAACACTGAAGCTTTCTTT
TRBJ2-1 . TRBD2 TRBV7-9 CASSLSGTYYNEQFF TGTGCCAGCAGCCTTAGCGGGACTTACTACAATGAGCAGTTCTTC
TRBJ2-1 few . TRBV7-2 CASSLAGTGDNEQFF TGTGCCAGCAGCTTAGCCGGGACTGGGGACAATGAGCAGTTCTTC
TRBJ2-5 . TRBD2 TRBV18 CASSRYQREGETQYF TGTGCCAGCTCACGCTACCAGCGGGAGGGAGAGACCCAGTACTTC
TRBJ1-3 . . TRBV5-1 CASSAQGNTIYF TGCGCCAGCAGCGCTCAGGGGAACACCATATATTTT
TRBJ2-3 . TRBD2 TRBV6-1 CASSEGTSGASTQYF TGTGCCAGCAGTGAAGGCACTAGCGGAGCCTCAACGCAGTATTTT
TRBJ2-6 . TRBD2 TRBV7-9 CASSSQVAGGPSGANGLTF TGTGCCAGCAGCTCCCAAGTAGCGGGAGGGCCGTCTGGGGCCAACGGCCTGACTTTC
TRBJ2-5 . . TRBV9 CASSVSSGLGDQTQYF TGTGCCAGCAGCGTATCCTCAGGCCTTGGCGATCAGACCCAGTACTTC
TRBJ1-5 . TRBD1 TRBV5-5 CASSLHGDRLQPQHF TGTGCCAGCAGCTTGCACGGGGACAGACTTCAGCCCCAGCATTTT
TRBJ2-5 . TRBD2 TRBV6-1 CASSGLAANQETQYF TGTGCCAGCAGTGGGCTAGCGGCTAACCAAGAGACCCAGTACTTC
TRBJ1-2 . . TRBV19 CASSRDRRYGYTF TGTGCCAGTAGCCGCGACAGAAGATATGGCTACACCTTC
TRBJ2-5 . TRBD2 TRBV7-9 CASSPWTSGSQETQYF TGTGCCAGCAGCCCCTGGACTAGCGGAAGCCAAGAGACCCAGTACTTC
TRBJ2-7 . TRBD1 TRBV19 CASTRGQGIYEQYF TGTGCCAGTACGAGGGGACAGGGGATCTACGAGCAGTACTTC
TRBJ2-5 . . TRBV10-2 CASYGRGETQYF TGCGCCAGCTATGGCAGGGGCGAGACCCAGTACTTC
TRBJ1-5 once TRBD1 TRBV19 CASSNGQGRWPQHF TGTGCCAGTAGTAACGGACAGGGGAGGTGGCCCCAGCATTTT
TRBJ1-2 . TRBD1 TRBV9 CASSGQGEDYGYTF TGTGCCAGCAGCGGGCAGGGGGAGGACTATGGCTACACCTTC
TRBJ2-3 . TRBD2 TRBV5-4 CASSFSSGRFGGPDTQYF TGTGCCAGCAGCTTTAGTAGCGGGAGGTTTGGGGGACCAGATACGCAGTATTTT
TRBJ2-1 . TRBD2 TRBV18 CASSPGLVTNEQFF TGTGCCAGCTCACCCGGACTAGTTACGAATGAGCAGTTCTTC